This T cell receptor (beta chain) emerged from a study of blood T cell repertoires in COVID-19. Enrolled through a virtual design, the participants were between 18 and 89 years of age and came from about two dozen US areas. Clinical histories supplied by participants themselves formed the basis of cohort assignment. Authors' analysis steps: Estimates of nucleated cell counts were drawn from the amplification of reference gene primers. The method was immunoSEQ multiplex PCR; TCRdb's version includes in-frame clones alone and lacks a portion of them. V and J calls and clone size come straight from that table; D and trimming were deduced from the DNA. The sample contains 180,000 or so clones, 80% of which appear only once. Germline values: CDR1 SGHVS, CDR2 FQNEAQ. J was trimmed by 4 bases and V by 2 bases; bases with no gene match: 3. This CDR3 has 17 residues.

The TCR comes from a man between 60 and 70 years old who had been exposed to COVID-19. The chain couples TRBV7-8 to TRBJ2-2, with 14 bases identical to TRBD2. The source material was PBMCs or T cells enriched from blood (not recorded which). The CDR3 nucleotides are TGTGCCAGCAGCTTATCGACTAGCGGGAGGGTCACCGGGGAGCTGTTTTTT. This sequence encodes CASSLSTSGRVTGELFF.